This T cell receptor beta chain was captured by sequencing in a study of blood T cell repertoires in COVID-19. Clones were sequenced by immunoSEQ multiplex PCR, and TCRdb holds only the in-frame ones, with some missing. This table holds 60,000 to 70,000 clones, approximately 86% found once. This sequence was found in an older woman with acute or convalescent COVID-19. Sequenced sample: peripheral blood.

Here the CDR3 reads CASSPSAGGYNEQFF. The CDR3 DNA reads TGTGCCAGCTCACCGTCAGCGGGAGGGTACAATGAGCAGTTCTTC. The chain links TRBV18 to TRBJ2-1, with 10 bases fitting TRBD2. The CDR3 sequence is 15 residues long. Germline V gene lookup returns CDR1 KGHSH and CDR2 LQKENI. The V and J ends lost 3 bases and 4 bases, in that order; junction bases with no gene match: 3. Based on the CDR3 plus reference TRBV18 and TRBJ2-1, the full variable domain is NAGVMQNPRHLVRRRGQEARLRCSPMKGHSHVYWYRQLPEEGLKFMVYLQKENIIDESGMPKERFSAEFPKEGPSILRIQQVVRGDSAAYFCASSPSAGGYNEQFFGPGTRLTVL.